These 23 T cell receptor beta chains came from one sample sequenced in a study of PD-1 blockade in classical Hodgkin lymphoma. Clones were sequenced by immunoSEQ multiplex PCR, and TCRdb holds only the in-frame ones, with some missing. The sample consists of roughly 96,000 clones, more than 85% of them appearing once. Specified time point: cycle 4 day 1 (C4D1), after 5 to 7 weeks of nivolumab. All the patients suffered relapse after autologous stem cell transplantation, and brentuximab vedotin exposure differed. The input for sequencing was peripheral blood mononuclear cells (PBMCs), taken before the fourth cycle of nivolumab. These receptors were taken from a human donor with classical Hodgkin lymphoma.

The chain is built from TRBV13 and TRBJ2-1; D tentatively fits TRBD1 or TRBD2 (6 bases each). The CDR3 has 16 residues. Looked up from germline, CDR1 is PRHDT and CDR2 is FYEKMQ (reference sequence). The V and J ends lost 2 bases and 4 bases respectively, with 15 bases between them. This CDR3 is CASSLMSRGLYNEQFF. The CDR3 nucleotides read TGTGCCAGCAGCTTAATGAGTCGGGGGCTATACAATGAGCAGTTCTTC. The complete variable domain, with remaining parts taken from reference TRBV13 and TRBJ2-1, reads AAGVIQSPRHLIKEKRETATLKCYPIPRHDTVYWYQQGPGQDPQFLISFYEKMQSDKGSIPDRFSAQQFSDYHSELNMSSLELGDSALYFCASSLMSRGLYNEQFFGPGTRLTVL.

This clone was found once. The chain is built from TRBV6-6 and TRBJ2-4; D possibly corresponds to TRBD2 (6 bases). Trimming shortened V by 6 bases and J by 0 bases, and 6 bases separated the two germline ends. The CDR3 sequence is 13 residues long. Germline V gene lookup returns CDR1 MNHNY and CDR2 SVGAGI (reference sequence). For the CDR3, the DNA is TGTGCCAGCAGCGGGAGAGCCAAAAACATTCAGTACTTC. This gives the protein CASSGRAKNIQYF.

The rearrangement uses TRBV27 and TRBJ2-1; TRBD2 aligns across 7 bases. V dropped 3 bases and J dropped 8; count of bases not matched to a gene: 13. CDR1 is MNHEY and CDR2 is SMNVEV in the germline V gene (reference sequence). The CDR3 extends over 16 amino acids. The CDR3 here is CASSFIGAGVPHEQFF. In DNA form, the CDR3 reads TGTGCCAGCAGTTTCATCGGCGCGGGAGTTCCCCATGAGCAGTTCTTC.

The chain links TRBV6-1 to TRBJ1-5; a possible D gene is TRBD1 (5 bases). Germline values: CDR1 MNHNS, CDR2 SASEGT. The CDR3 extends over 14 amino acids. The V end was cut by 3 bases, the J end by 4 bases, with 10 bases between. The chain's CDR3 is CASSDAGGNQPQHF. As DNA, the CDR3 is TGTGCCAGCAGTGACGCCGGGGGGAATCAGCCCCAGCATTTT.

This clone was seen once. The chain carries TRBV5-4 and TRBJ2-7; 8 bases fit TRBD2. V shed 4 bases, J shed 5 bases, and the junction held 5 bases outside the gene matches. The V gene's germline CDR1 is SGHNT and CDR2 YYREEE (reference sequence). The CDR3 runs to 13 residues. The CDR3 nucleotides are TGTGCCAGCAGCCCCATTAGCGGGAACGAGCAGTACTTC. It encodes CASSPISGNEQYF.

This chain connects TRBV19 to TRBJ2-6, with D perhaps matching TRBD1 (6 bases). Germline CDR1 and CDR2: LNHDA and SQIVND (reference sequence). Trimming cost V 6 bases and J 1 base, with 19 bases left between them. This CDR3 contains 18 residues. The CDR3 loop is CASRRGHHLDSGANVLTF. The CDR3 DNA reads TGTGCCAGTAGAAGGGGACACCACCTGGATTCTGGGGCCAACGTCCTGACTTTC.

The V call is TRBV5-1, the J call TRBJ1-4, with TRBD1 as a possible D gene (6 bases). Trimming took off 4 bases at V and 7 bases at J, with 17 bases between the two ends. CDR1 and CDR2 (germline): SGHRS, YFSETQ. This CDR3 spans 15 amino acids. CDR3 DNA: TGCGCCAGCAGCCTGTGGAACAGGGTCGGTGAAAAACTGTTTTTT. It yields the protein CASSLWNRVGEKLFF.

This rearrangement joins TRBV19 to TRBJ2-5; the match to TRBD1 covers 7 bases. The CDR3 runs to 15 residues. The germline V gene encodes CDR1 LNHDA and CDR2 SQIVND (reference sequence). V lost 5 bases and J lost 3; bases outside the gene matches: 9. CDR3 region: CASSVPRTGKETQYF. In DNA form, the CDR3 reads TGTGCCAGTAGTGTCCCTCGGACAGGAAAAGAGACCCAGTACTTC.

The chain has TRBV19 and TRBJ1-5; 8 bases map to TRBD1. CDR3 size: 16 residues. The trim removed 3 bases at V and 5 bases at J, leaving 9 bases unmatched. From germline, CDR1 is LNHDA and CDR2 SQIVND (reference sequence). The CDR3, as DNA: TGTGCCAGTAGTATTGGGGCCAGGGGGCATGATCAGCCCCAGCATTTT. This translates into CASSIGARGHDQPQHF.

The chain recombines TRBV7-9 with TRBJ2-2, with a weak D call TRBD2 (6 bases). CDR3 size: 16 residues. V was pared by 2 bases and J by 0 bases, with 10 bases between. In germline, CDR1 is SEHNR, CDR2 FQNEAQ (reference sequence). CDR3 amino acids: CASSLRRGTNTGELFF. Written as DNA, the CDR3 is TGTGCCAGCAGCTTAAGGAGGGGAACGAACACCGGGGAGCTGTTTTTT.

J is TRBJ2-5 and V is TRBV5-4, with 11 bases aligning to TRBD2. This CDR3 is built from 18 residues. Germline loops: CDR1 SGHNT, CDR2 YYREEE (reference sequence). V lost 4 bases to trimming and J lost 4 bases; unmatched junction nucleotides: 15. The DNA of the CDR3 is TGTGCCAGCAGCACCCCTCGACTTAGCGGGAGGGGAGGAGAGACCCAGTACTTC. This gives the protein CASSTPRLSGRGGETQYF.

CDR3 sequence (DNA): TGTGCTAGTGGTTTGGTGGGACAGGGAGTCTTCTACGAGCAGTACTTC. Translation: CASGLVGQGVFYEQYF. V usage is TRBV12-5 and J usage is TRBJ2-7; 9 bases match TRBD1. CDR1 is LGHNT and CDR2 is FRNRAP in the germline V gene. V shed 0 bases, J shed 3 bases, and the junction held 6 bases outside the gene matches. CDR3 length: 16 residues.

The genes are TRBV11-2 and TRBJ1-4; a possible D gene is TRBD1 (5 bases). Germline V lookup: CDR1 SGHAT, CDR2 FQNNGV. This CDR3 contains 15 residues. V gave up 8 bases and J gave up 7 bases, with 20 bases separating them. The chain's CDR3 is CASGMGVWAREKLFF. CDR3 nucleotides: TGTGCCAGCGGGATGGGGGTTTGGGCTCGTGAAAAACTGTTTTTT.

V gene TRBV5-1 combines with J gene TRBJ1-2; 8 nucleotides agree with TRBD1. Germline CDR1 is SGHRS and CDR2 is YFSETQ. J gave up 2 bases and V 4 bases, and 13 bases lay outside the gene matches. This CDR3 has 17 residues. As DNA, the CDR3 is TGCGCCAGCAGCCTCGACCTGTGGACAGGGAAGAACTATGGCTACACCTTC. Amino acids: CASSLDLWTGKNYGYTF.

The chain carries TRBV5-4 and TRBJ2-2, with D perhaps being TRBD1 or TRBD2 (5 bases each). The germline V gene has CDR1 SGHNT and CDR2 YYREEE (reference sequence). Trimming stripped 4 bases from V and 8 bases from J, with 15 bases between. The CDR3 is 14 amino acids. CDR3 sequence: CASSSKSGAGELFF. The CDR3 coding sequence is TGTGCCAGCAGCAGTAAATCCGGGGCTGGGGAGCTGTTTTTT.

The gene calls are TRBV11-2 and TRBJ2-3, with D perhaps matching TRBD1 or TRBD2 (5 bases each). V was cut by 4 bases and J by 1 base, with 12 bases left in between. The CDR3 spans 15 residues. Germline assignment: CDR1 SGHAT and CDR2 FQNNGV. CDR3 sequence: CASSWDLVGTDTQYF. DNA of the CDR3: TGTGCCAGCAGCTGGGACCTTGTGGGCACAGATACGCAGTATTTT.

This clone has a single count. The CDR3 nucleotides read TGTGCCAGTAACCGGGACATTCTCGGCGAGCAGTACTTC. As protein: CASNRDILGEQYF. This sequence joins TRBV6-1 and TRBJ2-7; D is perhaps TRBD1 (6 bases). This CDR3 spans 13 amino acids. Trimming shortened V by 9 bases and J by 6 bases, and 18 bases separated the two germline ends. Germline CDR1 is MNHNS and CDR2 is SASEGT.

The V call is TRBV5-4, the J call TRBJ2-1, with 7 bases fitting TRBD2. Germline V gives CDR1 SGHNT, CDR2 YYREEE (reference sequence). The CDR3 spans 14 residues. V gave up 5 bases and J gave up 8 bases; unmatched junction bases: 10. The CDR3: CASRSELASDEQFF. The CDR3 region has the DNA TGTGCCAGCAGGTCGGAACTAGCGAGTGATGAGCAGTTCTTC.

The chain couples TRBV30 to TRBJ2-1, with 9 positions matching TRBD2. Germline values: CDR1 GTSNPN, CDR2 SVGIG (reference sequence). The CDR3 consists of 15 residues. After removal of 4 bases from V and 4 bases from J, the junction contained 8 bases not matched to a gene. CDR3 sequence reads: CAWKKLAGAYNEQFF. The CDR3 nucleotides are TGTGCCTGGAAAAAATTAGCGGGAGCTTACAATGAGCAGTTCTTC. The full variable domain, with the rest looked up from reference TRBV30 and TRBJ2-1, is SQTIHQWPATLVQPVGSPLSLECTVEGTSNPNLYWYRQAAGRGLQLLFYSVGIGQISSEVPQNLSASRPQDRQFILSSKKLLLSDSGFYLCAWKKLAGAYNEQFFGPGTRLTVL.

The chain couples TRBV21-1 to TRBJ2-2; the table's D gene call, TRBD1, was not cross checked with the DNA. TRBV21-1 is a pseudogene segment. The CDR3 has 16 amino acids. The CDR3 DNA reads TGTGCCAGCAGCAAAGAGGGGGATTGGAACACCGGGGAGCTGTTTTTT. This translates into CASSKEGDWNTGELFF.

The V and J genes are TRBV21-1 and TRBJ1-1. TRBV21-1 is described as a pseudogene. The CDR3 has 17 residues. The CDR3 sequence: CASSKRGTSKDSTEAFF. The CDR3 DNA is TGTGCCAGCAGCAAAAGAGGGACCTCTAAAGACTCCACTGAAGCTTTCTTT.

The chain joins TRBV25-1 to TRBJ1-1, with D perhaps matching TRBD1 (6 bases). V gave up 4 bases and J gave up 11 bases, with 17 bases separating them. From germline, CDR1 is MGHDK and CDR2 SYGVNS. The CDR3 length is 13 residues. The CDR3 nucleotides are TGTGCCAGCAGTGGCCCCCCGGGGGGGCCGGCTTTCTTT. Amino acids: CASSGPPGGPAFF.

CDR3: CASSPGTGRTEAFF. The CDR3 DNA is TGTGCCAGCTCACCTGGGACAGGAAGGACTGAAGCTTTCTTT. The J gene is TRBJ1-1, the V gene TRBV18; 8 bases agree with TRBD1. From germline, CDR1 is KGHSH and CDR2 LQKENI. The CDR3 length is 14 residues. After removal of 3 bases from V and 5 bases from J, the junction contained 5 bases not matched to a gene.